A selection of T cell receptor beta chains follows, all from one sample in a study of T cells in Graves' hyperthyroidism and ophthalmopathy. TCRdb called the multiplex PCR reads again in MiXCR, with one record for every CDR3 protein. The sample yields about 840,000 distinct CDR3 sequences, over 35% seen once. The sample comprised blood. The receptors here all came from a man between 18 and 29 years old with Graves' hyperthyroidism. CDR3s include the opening cysteine and the closing phenylalanine or tryptophan. D genes are given only for firm matches. Size tells how often a clone was seen (once, few, many) or the class of an expanded clone, and some rows leave it out.

v_call: TRBV4-1; clone_size: .; d_call: .; j_call: TRBJ2-2; cdr3_aa: CASSQAWMAGELFF; cdr3_nt: TGCGCCAGCAGCCAAGCCTGGATGGCCGGGGAGCTGTTTTTT
v_call: TRBV12-3/TRBV12-4; clone_size: many; d_call: TRBD1; j_call: TRBJ2-7; cdr3_aa: CASSPTGGSYEQYF; cdr3_nt: TGTGCCAGCAGCCCCACAGGGGGATCCTACGAGCAGTACTTC
v_call: TRBV5-1; clone_size: few; d_call: .; j_call: TRBJ1-1; cdr3_aa: CASSLVSGGDAFF; cdr3_nt: TGCGCCAGCAGCTTGGTCTCGGGCGGGGATGCTTTCTTT
v_call: TRBV19; clone_size: few; d_call: TRBD2; j_call: TRBJ2-7; cdr3_aa: CASSIDSGLREQYF; cdr3_nt: TGTGCCAGTAGTATAGATAGCGGGCTGAGGGAGCAGTACTTC
v_call: TRBV19; clone_size: many; d_call: .; j_call: TRBJ1-2; cdr3_aa: CASSIGLNGYTF; cdr3_nt: TGTGCCAGTAGTATCGGACTGAATGGCTACACCTTC
v_call: TRBV4-1; clone_size: .; d_call: .; j_call: TRBJ1-3; cdr3_aa: CASSTLTGNTIYF; cdr3_nt: TGCGCCAGCAGTACTCTAACTGGAAACACCATATATTTT
v_call: TRBV5-1; clone_size: many; d_call: .; j_call: TRBJ1-1; cdr3_aa: CASSSDGPLTEAFF; cdr3_nt: TGCGCCAGCAGCTCGGACGGGCCGTTGACTGAAGCTTTCTTT
v_call: TRBV14; clone_size: many; d_call: .; j_call: TRBJ1-1; cdr3_aa: CASSQGTTTEAFF; cdr3_nt: TGTGCCAGCAGCCAAGGGACAACCACTGAAGCTTTCTTT
v_call: TRBV7-2; clone_size: .; d_call: .; j_call: TRBJ1-1; cdr3_aa: CASSLVGVLGEAFF; cdr3_nt: TGTGCCAGCAGCTTAGTTGGGGTTTTAGGTGAAGCTTTCTTT
v_call: TRBV7-3; clone_size: .; d_call: TRBD1; j_call: TRBJ1-1; cdr3_aa: CASSEFGGGRVFETEAFF; cdr3_nt: TGTGCCAGCAGTGAATTTGGAGGGGGCAGGGTTTTTGAGACTGAAGCTTTCTTT
v_call: TRBV7-9; clone_size: many; d_call: TRBD1; j_call: TRBJ2-7; cdr3_aa: CASSTPGQENYEQYF; cdr3_nt: TGTGCCAGCAGTACTCCGGGACAGGAAAACTACGAGCAGTACTTC
v_call: TRBV7-9; clone_size: few; d_call: .; j_call: TRBJ1-1; cdr3_aa: CASNREGRMFEAFF; cdr3_nt: TGTGCCAGCAATAGGGAGGGTCGCATGTTTGAAGCTTTCTTT
v_call: TRBV6-5; clone_size: .; d_call: TRBD1; j_call: TRBJ1-5; cdr3_aa: CASSYSKGANQTQHF; cdr3_nt: TGTGCCAGCAGTTACTCGAAGGGGGCGAATCAGACCCAGCATTTT
v_call: TRBV19; clone_size: few; d_call: TRBD1; j_call: TRBJ2-2; cdr3_aa: CASSKDRGTGELFF; cdr3_nt: TGTGCCAGTAGTAAGGACAGGGGGACCGGGGAGCTGTTTTTT
v_call: TRBV7-7; clone_size: .; d_call: .; j_call: TRBJ2-2; cdr3_aa: CASSPTGPYSGELFF; cdr3_nt: TGTGCTAGCAGCCCAACGGGCCCCTATTCCGGGGAGCTGTTTTTT
v_call: TRBV29-1; clone_size: .; d_call: .; j_call: TRBJ2-7; cdr3_aa: CSVGGTDSSYNEQYF; cdr3_nt: TGCAGCGTTGGGGGGACTGATAGCTCCTACAATGAGCAGTACTTC
v_call: TRBV7-2; clone_size: .; d_call: TRBD1; j_call: TRBJ2-7; cdr3_aa: CAGSSSRTGVYEQYF; cdr3_nt: TGTGCCGGCAGCTCGTCTCGGACAGGGGTCTACGAGCAGTACTTC
v_call: TRBV19; clone_size: many; d_call: TRBD1; j_call: TRBJ1-1; cdr3_aa: CASSSLSGTGGTEAFF; cdr3_nt: TGTGCCAGTAGCTCCCTCAGCGGGACAGGAGGTACTGAAGCTTTCTTT
v_call: TRBV19; clone_size: .; d_call: .; j_call: TRBJ2-1; cdr3_aa: CASNSYNEQFF; cdr3_nt: TGTGCCAGTAACAGCTACAATGAGCAGTTCTTC
v_call: TRBV9; clone_size: many; d_call: .; j_call: TRBJ2-2; cdr3_aa: CASSVDAGELFF; cdr3_nt: TGTGCCAGCAGCGTAGACGCCGGGGAGCTGTTTTTT
v_call: TRBV7-2; clone_size: .; d_call: .; j_call: TRBJ2-7; cdr3_aa: CASSLSGTQAYEQYF; cdr3_nt: TGTGCCAGCAGCTTATCCGGGACTCAGGCCTACGAGCAGTACTTC
v_call: TRBV24-1; clone_size: many; d_call: .; j_call: TRBJ2-2; cdr3_aa: CATSAPGHANTGELFF; cdr3_nt: TGTGCCACCAGTGCCCCGGGACACGCGAACACCGGGGAGCTGTTTTTT
v_call: TRBV25-1; clone_size: .; d_call: .; j_call: TRBJ1-6; cdr3_aa: CATRRSANNSPLHF; cdr3_nt: TGTGCCACCCGGAGGTCTGCAAATAATTCACCCCTCCACTTT
v_call: TRBV20-1; clone_size: .; d_call: .; j_call: TRBJ1-2; cdr3_aa: CSASSVGRGYGYTF; cdr3_nt: TGCAGTGCCAGCAGCGTAGGCAGGGGCTATGGCTACACCTTC
v_call: TRBV7-2; clone_size: .; d_call: TRBD1; j_call: TRBJ1-1; cdr3_aa: CASSVVPRGRWTEAFF; cdr3_nt: TGTGCCAGCAGCGTAGTTCCCAGGGGGCGATGGACTGAAGCTTTCTTT
v_call: TRBV7-1; clone_size: .; d_call: .; j_call: TRBJ1-3; cdr3_aa: CASSSSGEGGSGNTIYF; cdr3_nt: TGTGCCAGCAGCTCCTCCGGGGAGGGAGGTTCTGGAAACACCATATATTTT
v_call: TRBV7-6; clone_size: many; d_call: .; j_call: TRBJ2-2; cdr3_aa: CASSAGDTGELFF; cdr3_nt: TGTGCCAGCAGCGCAGGGGACACCGGGGAGCTGTTTTTT
v_call: TRBV7-3; clone_size: few; d_call: .; j_call: TRBJ2-2; cdr3_aa: CASSYDVGTGELFF; cdr3_nt: TGTGCCAGCAGCTACGACGTCGGGACCGGGGAGCTGTTTTTT
v_call: TRBV14; clone_size: few; d_call: .; j_call: TRBJ2-7; cdr3_aa: CASSQRSKTAISYEQYF; cdr3_nt: TGTGCCAGCAGCCAACGATCGAAGACAGCGATATCCTACGAGCAGTACTTC
v_call: TRBV29-1; clone_size: .; d_call: TRBD1; j_call: TRBJ1-1; cdr3_aa: CSSPGQGVGTEAFF; cdr3_nt: TGCAGCTCGCCGGGACAGGGAGTTGGAACTGAAGCTTTCTTT
v_call: TRBV6-5; clone_size: .; d_call: .; j_call: TRBJ1-5; cdr3_aa: CASNHDGLGNQPQHF; cdr3_nt: TGTGCCAGCAACCATGACGGGCTGGGCAATCAGCCCCAGCATTTT